One T cell receptor beta chain is described in this entry. As yet, its antigen is unknown. The sample is drawn from a study of radiotherapy plus CTLA-4 blockade in lung cancer. Study-level information: Patients showed objective responses in under 20% of cases, and disease control was achieved by less than 35%.

Lung cancer patients with chemo-refractory metastatic non-small-cell disease were given focal radiation plus CTLA-4 blockade with ipilimumab. Findings and caveats of the study: Researchers report tumor-derived TCR clones expanding in blood after radiotherapy plus ipilimumab.

The repertoire was sequenced with immunoSEQ multiplex PCR; TCRdb's copy has only in-frame clones and lacks some. The table includes under 45,000 clones, more than 75% detected once. The sample in question was peripheral blood, obtained from a patient treated with radiotherapy plus ipilimumab. The receptor comes from a human donor with non-small cell lung cancer that progressed on radiotherapy plus ipilimumab.

The CDR3 DNA is TGTGCCAGCAGTGTCTCGGGACAGGGTCCGGGTGAGCAGTTCTTC. It encodes CASSVSGQGPGEQFF. The rearrangement uses TRBV6-1 and TRBJ2-1; 9 positions agree with TRBD1. Germline lookup yields CDR1 MNHNS and CDR2 SASEGT. V gave up 4 bases and J gave up 9 bases; unmatched junction bases: 10. The CDR3 has 15 residues.